This T cell receptor beta chain was documented in a study of CD8 T cells in Susac syndrome. Details on this clonotype: Its target is not known.

Reverse transcription of 0.5 to 1 ug RNA was performed with random hexamers. The TCR beta CDR3 was amplified by immunoSEQ multiplex PCR across 54 Vbeta, 13 Jbeta. Each CDR3 protein is one row after TCRdb ran MiXCR on the immunoSEQ multiplex PCR reads. The sample yields some 200,000 distinct CDR3 sequences, roughly 94% seen once. The authors negatively isolated CD8+ and CD4+ T cells and FACS-enriched TEMRA cells. Germline V lookup: CDR1 MGHDK, CDR2 SYGVNS. The V and J ends lost 3 bases and 9 bases respectively, with 6 bases between them. This CDR3 is built from 11 residues. Study-wide points: In Susac syndrome, CD8+ expansion was highest in TEMRA and active disease.

The TCR sequence derives from a human donor with Susac syndrome. The V call is TRBV25-1, the J call TRBJ1-5; a possible D gene is TRBD1 (5 bases). Sample: CD8+ T cells from PBMCs. CDR3 residues: CASSEGGPQHF. The CDR3 DNA is TGTGCCAGCAGTGAGGGGGGGCCCCAGCATTTT.